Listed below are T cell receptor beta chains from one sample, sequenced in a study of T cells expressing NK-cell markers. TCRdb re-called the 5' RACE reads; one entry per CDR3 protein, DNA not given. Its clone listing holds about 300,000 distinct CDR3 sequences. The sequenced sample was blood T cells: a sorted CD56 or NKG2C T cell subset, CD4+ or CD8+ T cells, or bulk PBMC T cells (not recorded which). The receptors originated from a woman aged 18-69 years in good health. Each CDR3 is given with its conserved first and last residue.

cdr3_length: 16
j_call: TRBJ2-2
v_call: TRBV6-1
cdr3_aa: CASSRQLGPFTGELFF

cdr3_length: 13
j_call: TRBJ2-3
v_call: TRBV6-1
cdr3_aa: CASSEGDLDTQYF

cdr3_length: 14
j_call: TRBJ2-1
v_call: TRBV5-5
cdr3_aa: CASSPRERGDEQFF

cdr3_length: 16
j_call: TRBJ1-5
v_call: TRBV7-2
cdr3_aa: CASSLAGGRLAQPQHF

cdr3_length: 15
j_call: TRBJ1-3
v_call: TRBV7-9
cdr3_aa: CASSLVTVSGNTIYF

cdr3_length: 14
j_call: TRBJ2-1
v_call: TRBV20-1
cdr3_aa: CSAKLAGGPNEQFF

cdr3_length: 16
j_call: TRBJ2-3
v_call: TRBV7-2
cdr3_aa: CASSPRTSGTTDTQYF

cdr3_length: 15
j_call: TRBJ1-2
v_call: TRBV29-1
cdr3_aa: CSVVFPAASNYGYTF

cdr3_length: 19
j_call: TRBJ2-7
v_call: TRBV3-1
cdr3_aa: CASSQERGGRAPNSYEQYF

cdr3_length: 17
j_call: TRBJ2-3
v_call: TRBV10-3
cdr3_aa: CAISDYTSLGYTDTQYF

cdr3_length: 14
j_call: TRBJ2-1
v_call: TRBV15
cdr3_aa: CATITSGPYNEQFF

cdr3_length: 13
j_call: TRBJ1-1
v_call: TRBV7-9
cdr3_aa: CASTPIQNTEAFF

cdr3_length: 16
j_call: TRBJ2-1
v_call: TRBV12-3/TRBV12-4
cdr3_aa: CASTLGLAGVDNEQFF

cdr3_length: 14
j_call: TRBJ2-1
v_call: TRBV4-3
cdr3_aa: CASSQDAAVGEQFF

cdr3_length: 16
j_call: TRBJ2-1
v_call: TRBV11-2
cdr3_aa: CASSLRLRTAYNEQFF

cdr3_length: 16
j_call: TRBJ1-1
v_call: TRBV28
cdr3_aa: CASRFLQGAGGAEAFF

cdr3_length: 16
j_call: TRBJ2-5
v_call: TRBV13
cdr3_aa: CASSSSSGTRPETQYF

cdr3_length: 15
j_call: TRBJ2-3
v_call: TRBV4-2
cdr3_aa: CASSQDASWADTQYF

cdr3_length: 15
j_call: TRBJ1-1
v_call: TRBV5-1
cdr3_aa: CASTRTGVLNTEAFF

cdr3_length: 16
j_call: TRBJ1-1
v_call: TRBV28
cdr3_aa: CASSPTPPGGNTEAFF

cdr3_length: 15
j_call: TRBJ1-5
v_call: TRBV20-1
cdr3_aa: CSARAGGRVDQPQHF

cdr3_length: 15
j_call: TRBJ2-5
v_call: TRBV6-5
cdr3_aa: CASSFTPGGRETQYF

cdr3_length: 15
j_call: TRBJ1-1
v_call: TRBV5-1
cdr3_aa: CASSGTTGSNTEAFF

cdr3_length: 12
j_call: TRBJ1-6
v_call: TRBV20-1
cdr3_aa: CSAYRTGSPLHF

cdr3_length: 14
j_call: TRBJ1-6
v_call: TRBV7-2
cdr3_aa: CASSLGGSNSPLHF

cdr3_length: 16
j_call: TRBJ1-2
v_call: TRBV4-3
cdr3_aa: CASSQGLQGPLYGYTF

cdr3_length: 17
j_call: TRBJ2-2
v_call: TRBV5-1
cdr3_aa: CASSLAAGRDDDGELFF

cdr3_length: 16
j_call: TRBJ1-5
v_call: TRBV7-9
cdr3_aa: CASSLVEGSGNQPQHF

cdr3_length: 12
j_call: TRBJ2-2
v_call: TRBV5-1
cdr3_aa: CASPDYSGELFF

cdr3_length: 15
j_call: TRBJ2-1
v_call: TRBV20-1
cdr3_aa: CSATQHHKIYNEQFF

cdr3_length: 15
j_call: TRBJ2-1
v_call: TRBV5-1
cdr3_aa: CASSSGTLGYNEQFF

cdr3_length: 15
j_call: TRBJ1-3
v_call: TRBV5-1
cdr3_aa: CASSLDQASGNTIYF

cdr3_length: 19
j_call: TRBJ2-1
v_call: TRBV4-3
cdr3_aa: CASSQDRELTERGDNEQFF

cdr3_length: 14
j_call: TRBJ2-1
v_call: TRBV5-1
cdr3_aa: CASSVKDRGNEQFF

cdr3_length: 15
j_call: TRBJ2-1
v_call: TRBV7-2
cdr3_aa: CASSFDRGPYNEQFF

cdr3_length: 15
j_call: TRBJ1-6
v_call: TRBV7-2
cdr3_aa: CASSKALGQGSPLHF

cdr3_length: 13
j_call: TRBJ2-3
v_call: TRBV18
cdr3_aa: CASSQGAPDTQYF

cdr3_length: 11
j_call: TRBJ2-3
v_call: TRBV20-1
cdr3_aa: CSGLALDTQYF

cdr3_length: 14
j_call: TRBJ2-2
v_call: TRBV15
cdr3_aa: CATSRDWGEGELFF

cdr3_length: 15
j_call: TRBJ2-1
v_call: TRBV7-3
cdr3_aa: CASSSQARVAGEQFF

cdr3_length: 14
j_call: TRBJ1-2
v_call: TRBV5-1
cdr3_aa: CASSLSTGGYGYTF

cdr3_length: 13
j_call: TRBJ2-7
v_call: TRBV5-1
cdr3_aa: CASSNLTAEGQYF

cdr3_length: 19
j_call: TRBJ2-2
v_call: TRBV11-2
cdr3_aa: CASSYNPPTSISNTGELFF

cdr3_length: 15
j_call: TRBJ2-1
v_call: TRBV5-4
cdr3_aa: CASSLAQVTYNEQFF